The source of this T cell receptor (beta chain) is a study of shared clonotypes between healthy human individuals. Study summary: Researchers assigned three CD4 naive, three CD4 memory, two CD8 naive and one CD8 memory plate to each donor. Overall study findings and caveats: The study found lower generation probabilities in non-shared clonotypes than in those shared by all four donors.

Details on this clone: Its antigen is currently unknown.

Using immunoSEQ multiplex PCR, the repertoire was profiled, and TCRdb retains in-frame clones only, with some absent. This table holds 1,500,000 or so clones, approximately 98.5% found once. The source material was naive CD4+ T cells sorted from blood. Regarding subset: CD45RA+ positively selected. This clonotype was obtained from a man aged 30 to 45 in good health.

The DNA of the CDR3 is TGTGCCAGCAGCGTAGAATGGGTCGGCGGGGAGCTGTTTTTT. It is translated as CASSVEWVGGELFF. This chain joins TRBV9 and TRBJ2-2, with no clear D. V was cut by 0 bases and J by 7 bases, with 10 bases left in between. The CDR3 totals 14 residues. Germline V gene data show CDR1 as SGDLS and CDR2 as YYNGEE.